This TCR beta chain originates from a study of post-analysis software for immune sequencing data. Study summary: Relapsing-remitting, secondary progressive and progressive-relapsing multiple sclerosis were all included among the disease courses. Overall study findings and caveats: Diversity measured as normalized Chao1 was significantly lower in multiple sclerosis patients than in controls. Pronounced co-clustering by F measure was evident among identically batched samples. In patients, TRBV5-6, TRBV5-1 and TRBV20-1 belonged to five TRBV segments found more frequently than in controls.

This clonotype was observed a few times. The antigen is not known. Carried by the TCR beta cDNA libraries were unique molecular identifiers. TCRdb re-called the PCR reads with MiXCR, one entry per CDR3 protein. Of hundreds of thousands of distinct CDR3 sequences detected, approximately 45% appear once; the ten largest clones hold 12%. Trimming stripped 0 bases from V and 4 bases from J, with 12 bases between. Per the germline V gene, CDR1 is MGHRA and CDR2 is YSYEKL. CDR3 length: 15 residues. The receptor was isolated from a girl aged 10 to 17 with multiple sclerosis. V and J are TRBV4-1 and TRBJ1-2, with TRBD1 as a possible D gene (6 bases). The sample taken for sequencing was blood. In DNA, the CDR3 is TGCGCCAGCAGCCAAGAGGGGGGCGGTTCCTATGGCTACACCTTC. This codes for CASSQEGGGSYGYTF.